This T cell receptor beta chain was captured in a study of T-cell reconstitution after alpha-beta-depleted transplantation in children. This clonotype was detected only a few times. The CDR3 is made up of 15 amino acids. As it was prepared, the TCRbeta library received unique molecular identifiers. One entry per CDR3 protein results from TCRdb running MiXCR on the PCR reads. Of some 150,000 distinct CDR3 sequences listed, 8.8% are singletons. The gene calls are TRBV21-1 and TRBJ1-5; the listed D gene, TRBD1, was not tested against the DNA. TRBV21-1 is a recognized pseudogene. The specimen was PBMCs, mostly from graft donor cells, collected 180 days after TCRalphabeta/CD19-depleted stem cell transplant. The clonotype originates from a female patient between 2 and 15 years old who had a stem cell transplant for congenital amegakaryocytic thrombocytopenia, so the T cells may come from the graft donor. The CDR3 loop reads CASKRASRVNQPQHF. The CDR3 DNA sequence: TGTGCCAGCAAACGAGCGAGCAGGGTCAATCAGCCCCAGCATTTT.